The rows below give T cell receptor beta chains drawn from one sample of a study of blood T cell repertoires in COVID-19. Assay: immunoSEQ multiplex PCR; the TCRdb copy retains only in-frame clones and omits some. This sample yields around 210,000 clones, of which roughly 82% are seen a single time; less than 15% belongs to the top ten. The sample consisted of peripheral blood. Every receptor here comes from a human donor in a cohort sampled during active COVID-19. Both conserved end residues are part of each CDR3. D genes are given only for firm matches. Clone size is given for some rows only: seen once, a few or many times, or a class if the clone is expanded.

d_gene: .; v_gene: TRBV3-1/TRBV3-2; abundance: .; j_gene: TRBJ2-7; CDR3nt: TGTGCCAGCAGCCAAGTGTCTCCGACTAACGAGCAGTACTTC; CDR3aa: CASSQVSPTNEQYF
d_gene: .; v_gene: TRBV5-4; abundance: once; j_gene: TRBJ2-5; CDR3nt: TGTGCCAGCAGCTTGGGGGGACTGGAGACCCAGTACTTC; CDR3aa: CASSLGGLETQYF
d_gene: TRBD2; v_gene: TRBV27; abundance: .; j_gene: TRBJ2-7; CDR3nt: TGTGCCAGCGCCCGGCCGGCTAGCGGGATTTACGAGCAGTACTTC; CDR3aa: CASARPASGIYEQYF
d_gene: .; v_gene: TRBV7-2; abundance: few; j_gene: TRBJ2-7; CDR3nt: TGTGCCAGCAGCTTACAGGGTTACGAGCAGTACTTC; CDR3aa: CASSLQGYEQYF
d_gene: TRBD2; v_gene: TRBV5-1; abundance: .; j_gene: TRBJ2-5; CDR3nt: TGCGCCAGCAGTAACGAGGCTAGCGGGACAAAGACCCAGTACTTC; CDR3aa: CASSNEASGTKTQYF
d_gene: TRBD2; v_gene: TRBV6-5; abundance: .; j_gene: TRBJ2-2; CDR3nt: TGTGCCAGCAGCCGGGAGGCCAGTAACACCGGGGAGCTGTTTTTT; CDR3aa: CASSREASNTGELFF
d_gene: TRBD1; v_gene: TRBV5-8; abundance: .; j_gene: TRBJ1-5; CDR3nt: TGTGCCAGCAGCATCGGGACAGTCTATCAGCCCCAGCATTTT; CDR3aa: CASSIGTVYQPQHF
d_gene: .; v_gene: TRBV18; abundance: .; j_gene: TRBJ2-1; CDR3nt: TGTGCCAGCTCACCACCGGCGGGACTTCACTACAATGAGCAGTTCTTC; CDR3aa: CASSPPAGLHYNEQFF
d_gene: TRBD2; v_gene: TRBV30; abundance: few; j_gene: TRBJ2-7; CDR3nt: TGTGCCTGGAGCGGTATAGCGGGAGAATTCGCCGAGCAGTACTTC; CDR3aa: CAWSGIAGEFAEQYF
d_gene: TRBD1; v_gene: TRBV25-1; abundance: .; j_gene: TRBJ2-5; CDR3nt: TGTGCCAGCAAAGGCAGTCAGGGGGCGAAGGAGACCCAGTACTTC; CDR3aa: CASKGSQGAKETQYF
d_gene: TRBD1; v_gene: TRBV27; abundance: once; j_gene: TRBJ1-5; CDR3nt: TGTGCCAGCAGTTTTTCTTGGACAGGGAGCAATCAGCCCCAGCATTTT; CDR3aa: CASSFSWTGSNQPQHF
d_gene: TRBD2; v_gene: TRBV11-2; abundance: .; j_gene: TRBJ2-3; CDR3nt: TGTGCCAGCAGCAAAGCGGTAGCGGGAGGGCCTACAGATACGCAGTATTTT; CDR3aa: CASSKAVAGGPTDTQYF
d_gene: TRBD2; v_gene: TRBV5-1; abundance: .; j_gene: TRBJ2-7; CDR3nt: TGCGCCAGCAGCTTCGCGGGAGGGCCGTTCTACGAGCAGTACTTC; CDR3aa: CASSFAGGPFYEQYF
d_gene: TRBD1; v_gene: TRBV7-6; abundance: once; j_gene: TRBJ2-7; CDR3nt: TGTGCCAGCAGCTTAGCGCGTGGAGGACAGGGGGTCTACGAGCAGTACTTC; CDR3aa: CASSLARGGQGVYEQYF
d_gene: TRBD2; v_gene: TRBV5-8; abundance: .; j_gene: TRBJ2-1; CDR3nt: TGTGCCAGCAGCTTTTTCCGGACTAGCGGGAGGGGGTACAATGAGCAGTTCTTC; CDR3aa: CASSFFRTSGRGYNEQFF
d_gene: .; v_gene: TRBV28; abundance: .; j_gene: TRBJ2-1; CDR3nt: TGTGCCAGCAGCCCTCGAACAAGCGTGAACTACAATGAGCAGTTCTTC; CDR3aa: CASSPRTSVNYNEQFF
d_gene: .; v_gene: TRBV9; abundance: many; j_gene: TRBJ1-6; CDR3nt: TGTGCCAGCAGCGTAGGAGGGCAGGATAATTCACCCCTCCACTTT; CDR3aa: CASSVGGQDNSPLHF
d_gene: TRBD2; v_gene: TRBV7-8; abundance: .; j_gene: TRBJ2-5; CDR3nt: TGTGCCAGCAGTTCCAGACTAGCGGAACAAGAGACCCAGTACTTC; CDR3aa: CASSSRLAEQETQYF
d_gene: TRBD1; v_gene: TRBV6-2/TRBV6-3; abundance: .; j_gene: TRBJ1-1; CDR3nt: TGTGCCAGCAGACCTACCCAGGGGGCTGAAGCTTTCTTT; CDR3aa: CASRPTQGAEAFF
d_gene: .; v_gene: TRBV14; abundance: .; j_gene: TRBJ1-1; CDR3nt: TGTGCCAGCAGCCAAGTAACGGGGGTGACTGAAGCTTTCTTT; CDR3aa: CASSQVTGVTEAFF
d_gene: .; v_gene: TRBV4-1; abundance: .; j_gene: TRBJ1-4; CDR3nt: TGCGCCAGCAGCCAAGATAAAAGGGAGGTCGAAAAACTGTTTTTT; CDR3aa: CASSQDKREVEKLFF
d_gene: TRBD2; v_gene: TRBV7-8; abundance: .; j_gene: TRBJ2-3; CDR3nt: TGTGCCAGCAGCTCCCCTAGCGGGAATACAGATACGCAGTATTTT; CDR3aa: CASSSPSGNTDTQYF
d_gene: TRBD2; v_gene: TRBV19; abundance: .; j_gene: TRBJ2-1; CDR3nt: TGTGCCAGTAGTATTAGCGGGAGCAATGAGCAGTTCTTC; CDR3aa: CASSISGSNEQFF
d_gene: .; v_gene: TRBV5-1; abundance: once; j_gene: TRBJ1-4; CDR3nt: TGCGCCAGCAGCCCATCAGGGATGACTAATGAAAAACTGTTTTTT; CDR3aa: CASSPSGMTNEKLFF
d_gene: TRBD2; v_gene: TRBV4-1; abundance: .; j_gene: TRBJ2-3; CDR3nt: TGCGCCAGCAGCCAAGAAGCGGGGGGAGTGACGGATACGCAGTATTTT; CDR3aa: CASSQEAGGVTDTQYF
d_gene: .; v_gene: TRBV5-1; abundance: .; j_gene: TRBJ2-7; CDR3nt: TGCGCCAGCAGCTCCAGGGGCCACGAGCAGTACTTC; CDR3aa: CASSSRGHEQYF
d_gene: TRBD1; v_gene: TRBV4-1; abundance: .; j_gene: TRBJ2-5; CDR3nt: TGCGCCAGCAGTTCCCATGGGACAGAAACTCAAGAGACCCAGTACTTC; CDR3aa: CASSSHGTETQETQYF
d_gene: TRBD1; v_gene: TRBV12-3/TRBV12-4; abundance: few; j_gene: TRBJ2-4; CDR3nt: TGTGCCAGCAGTTTGGGACAGGGGAACATTCAGTACTTC; CDR3aa: CASSLGQGNIQYF
d_gene: TRBD1; v_gene: TRBV18; abundance: .; j_gene: TRBJ1-6; CDR3nt: TGTGCCAGCTCAGTCTCGGGACAGACATATAATTCACCCCTCCACTTT; CDR3aa: CASSVSGQTYNSPLHF
d_gene: TRBD1; v_gene: TRBV28; abundance: .; j_gene: TRBJ1-6; CDR3nt: TGTGCCAGCAGTTTAGGGACAGGGGGCAGTTCACCCCTCCACTTT; CDR3aa: CASSLGTGGSSPLHF
d_gene: .; v_gene: TRBV28; abundance: .; j_gene: TRBJ2-5; CDR3nt: TGTGCCAGCAGTTTCCCAGGGGTAGAGACCCAGTACTTC; CDR3aa: CASSFPGVETQYF
d_gene: .; v_gene: TRBV3-1/TRBV3-2; abundance: .; j_gene: TRBJ1-4; CDR3nt: TGTGCCAGCAGCCAAGCATTCAATGAAAAACTGTTTTTT; CDR3aa: CASSQAFNEKLFF
d_gene: .; v_gene: TRBV18; abundance: few; j_gene: TRBJ2-2; CDR3nt: TGTGCCAGCTCTCGCACAGGTTGGAGCACCGGGGAGCTGTTTTTT; CDR3aa: CASSRTGWSTGELFF
d_gene: TRBD2; v_gene: TRBV11-2; abundance: .; j_gene: TRBJ2-7; CDR3nt: TGTGCCAGCAGCTTAGGCCGTCTAGCGGCCTACGAGCAGTACTTC; CDR3aa: CASSLGRLAAYEQYF
d_gene: .; v_gene: TRBV28; abundance: .; j_gene: TRBJ1-1; CDR3nt: TGTGCCAGCAGGCCCGAAACAGGGAGATCGAGTGAAGCTTTCTTT; CDR3aa: CASRPETGRSSEAFF
d_gene: TRBD1; v_gene: TRBV9; abundance: .; j_gene: TRBJ2-1; CDR3nt: TGTGCCAGCAGCGCCGGGACAGGCTCCTACAATGAGCAGTTCTTC; CDR3aa: CASSAGTGSYNEQFF
d_gene: TRBD1; v_gene: TRBV29-1; abundance: .; j_gene: TRBJ2-5; CDR3nt: TGCAGCGTGGTACACAGGGGGCAAGAGACCCAGTACTTC; CDR3aa: CSVVHRGQETQYF
d_gene: .; v_gene: TRBV28; abundance: .; j_gene: TRBJ1-1; CDR3nt: TGTGCCACCATCCGACAGATGAACACTGAAGCTTTCTTT; CDR3aa: CATIRQMNTEAFF